The T cell receptor beta chain under discussion was sequenced for a study of shared clonotypes between healthy human individuals. Generated by immunoSEQ multiplex PCR, the TCRdb table keeps only in-frame clones and is missing some. The sample lists 2 million or so clones, over 85% occurring once. Naive CD8 cells, CD45RO-negative and positively selected for CCR7, excluded terminally differentiated effector memory CD45RA+ cells. Material: naive CD8+ T cells sorted from blood. The clonotype comes from a man between 18 and 35 years old in good health.

CDR3 in DNA: TGTGCTTTAGCGGGAGAGTTACGGGAGCTGTTTTTT. It specifies CALAGELRELFF. The chain links TRBV2 to TRBJ2-2; 9 positions match TRBD2. The V gene's germline CDR1 is SNHLY and CDR2 FYNNEI. The CDR3 runs to 12 residues.